This entry is about one T cell receptor (beta chain). With V trimmed by 4 bases and J by 0 bases, 7 bases remained unmatched. Germline CDR1 SGHRS, CDR2 YFSETQ. This CDR3 region has 16 residues. Data came from immunoSEQ multiplex PCR; TCRdb stores just in-frame clones and leaves some out. Of roughly 45,000 clones detected, 84% appear once; the ten largest clones hold about 4.1%. The sample comes from a study of blood T cell repertoires in COVID-19. Sequencing input: peripheral blood. V and J are TRBV5-1 and TRBJ1-1; TRBD1 matches 9 bases. The TCR sequence derives from a middle-aged man with active COVID-19. The CDR3 region has the DNA TGCGCCAGCAGCCCGGGACAGGGAATCATGAACACTGAAGCTTTCTTT. Translating it yields CASSPGQGIMNTEAFF.